Listed below are T cell receptor beta chains from one sample, sequenced in a study of beta chain features in type 1 diabetes. Method: immunoSEQ multiplex PCR; TCRdb's copy keeps in-frame clones and lacks some. The table has 860,000 or so clones, 15% to 20% seen once. The sequenced material came from naive CD4+ T cells from blood. Receptors originate from a young woman in good health. The CDR3 runs from the conserved cysteine through the conserved F or W. D genes are given only for firm matches. Not every row has a clone size; where given, it reads once, few, many or a size class.

V gene	J gene	clone size	D gene	CDR3 DNA	CDR3 protein
TRBV7-9	TRBJ2-1	few	NA	TGTGCCAGCAACTCAGGGGTTGGCTCCTACAATGAGCAGTTCTTC	CASNSGVGSYNEQFF
TRBV7-9	TRBJ2-4	NA	NA	TGTGCCAGCAGCTTAGGGCCCGCGGGACGGGACATTCAGTACTTC	CASSLGPAGRDIQYF
TRBV19	TRBJ2-1	few	TRBD2	TGTGCCAGTAGTATCAGCGGGATCAGTGAGCAGTTCTTC	CASSISGISEQFF
TRBV19	TRBJ1-5	few	TRBD1	TGTGCCAGTAGTACAGGGGGCCGGCAGCCCCAGCATTTT	CASSTGGRQPQHF
TRBV18	TRBJ2-1	few	TRBD2	TGTGCCAGCTCACCACCGCTAGCGGGAGGCTACAATGAGCAGTTCTTC	CASSPPLAGGYNEQFF
TRBV7-2	TRBJ1-2	few	NA	TGCGCCAGCAGCCCGTCGCCCTCTTATGGCTACACCTTC	CASSPSPSYGYTF
TRBV7-2	TRBJ2-7	few	NA	TGTGCCAGCAGCTTAGACGGGGTTTCCTCCTACGAGCAGTACTTC	CASSLDGVSSYEQYF
TRBV10-3	TRBJ2-7	NA	NA	TGTGCCATCAGTGAGTTAGCGCCTTCCTACGAGCAGTACTTC	CAISELAPSYEQYF
TRBV2	TRBJ2-7	NA	NA	TGTGCCAGCAGTGGAGGTACCCACGGCTCCTACGAGCAGTACTTC	CASSGGTHGSYEQYF
TRBV6-5	TRBJ2-5	few	NA	TGTGCCAGCAGTTACTCTCGTAGGGAGACCCAGTACTTC	CASSYSRRETQYF
TRBV19	TRBJ2-1	few	TRBD2	TGTGCCAGTAGTTATCCGGGACTAGCGTTGGATGAGCAGTTCTTC	CASSYPGLALDEQFF
TRBV27	TRBJ2-7	NA	NA	TGTGCCAGCAGATTGTCCTTACCTGGTACGGGTTACGAGCAGTACTTC	CASRLSLPGTGYEQYF
TRBV28	TRBJ2-5	few	NA	TGTGCCAGCAGTTCTGCGAGGCGGGAGACCCAGTACTTC	CASSSARRETQYF
TRBV2	TRBJ2-7	NA	TRBD1	TGTGCCAGCAGCGGACAGGGGGACGGTGAGCAGTACTTC	CASSGQGDGEQYF
TRBV29-1	TRBJ1-1	NA	NA	TGCAGCGCCAAGGGTCGTATGAACACTGAAGCTTTCTTT	CSAKGRMNTEAFF
TRBV2	TRBJ2-7	few	NA	TGTGCCAGCAGTGAATTAGGGTACTCCTACGAGCAGTACTTC	CASSELGYSYEQYF
TRBV28	TRBJ1-1	NA	NA	TGTGCCAGCAGGCTTACAGGGCGAGTGGGGGCTTTCTTT	CASRLTGRVGAFF
TRBV9	TRBJ2-5	NA	TRBD2	TGTGCCAGCGGGGGACTAGCGGGAGGGCAAGAGACCCAGTACTTC	CASGGLAGGQETQYF
TRBV7-2	TRBJ1-1	few	NA	TGTGCCAGCAGCCGAGGACAGTTGAACACTGAAGCTTTCTTT	CASSRGQLNTEAFF
TRBV10-3	TRBJ2-7	few	NA	TGTGCCATCAGTGACCGGGCGGGTAGCTACGAGCAGTACTTC	CAISDRAGSYEQYF
TRBV4-2	TRBJ2-7	NA	NA	TGTGCCAGCAGCCAAGACACGGGCTTTTCGGGGGAGCAGTACTTC	CASSQDTGFSGEQYF
TRBV7-9	TRBJ2-1	NA	NA	TGTGCCAGCAGCTTAAAATCAGTGTTGAATGAGCAGTTCTTC	CASSLKSVLNEQFF
TRBV7-3	TRBJ2-3	NA	NA	TGTGCCAGCAGCTTATCTACTAGCACAGATACGCAGTATTTT	CASSLSTSTDTQYF
TRBV10-3	TRBJ1-3	few	NA	TGTGCCATCAGTGAACAAAAATCTGGAAACACCATATATTTT	CAISEQKSGNTIYF
TRBV7-9	TRBJ1-4	NA	NA	TGTGCCAGCAGCCCCGGACTGATTCAAAATGAAAAACTGTTTTTT	CASSPGLIQNEKLFF
TRBV4-1	TRBJ1-2	NA	NA	TGCGCCAGCAGCCAAGCGTATGTACTTCGGTACTCTAACTATGGCTACACCTTC	CASSQAYVLRYSNYGYTF
TRBV2	TRBJ2-7	few	TRBD1	TGTGCCAGCAGTGGAGGACAGGGATCATCCTACGAGCAGTACTTC	CASSGGQGSSYEQYF
TRBV10-3	TRBJ2-1	NA	TRBD2	TGTGCCGTACAACGACTAGCGGGATCGTTCAATGAGCAGTTCTTC	CAVQRLAGSFNEQFF
TRBV9	TRBJ2-2	NA	TRBD2	TGTGCCAGCAGGAATGGGGACTACCCTATCGGGGAGCTGTTTTTT	CASRNGDYPIGELFF
TRBV18	TRBJ2-5	NA	NA	TGTGCCAGCTCACCACCGTCAGGGTTAGAGACCCAGTACTTC	CASSPPSGLETQYF
TRBV27	TRBJ2-1	once	NA	TGTGCCAGCAAAAACTACAATGAGCAGTTCTTC	CASKNYNEQFF
TRBV7-2	TRBJ1-2	few	TRBD1	TGTGCCAGCAGCTTCGCTCAGGGGGCTAATGGCTACACCTTC	CASSFAQGANGYTF
TRBV7-9	TRBJ1-4	few	NA	TGTGCCAGCACCGACCGAGAGGGGTTGGCAACTAATGAAAAACTGTTTTTT	CASTDREGLATNEKLFF
TRBV5-6	TRBJ1-1	NA	NA	TGTGCCAGCAGCTTTCAGTCCCGCCCGGGCACTGAAGCTTTCTTT	CASSFQSRPGTEAFF
TRBV15	TRBJ2-1	NA	NA	TGTGCCACCAGCTCACCCGGGTTGATATACAATGAGCAGTTCTTC	CATSSPGLIYNEQFF
TRBV19	TRBJ2-1	NA	TRBD1	TGTGCCAGTACCCCCGGGACAGGGAATCTCGATGAGCAGTTCTTC	CASTPGTGNLDEQFF
TRBV15	TRBJ2-4	many	NA	TGTGCCACCAGCCCGGAGGGGGACATTCAGTACTTC	CATSPEGDIQYF
TRBV4-3	TRBJ2-7	NA	NA	TGCGCCAGCAGCCAAGCGGGGGACTACGAGCAGTACTTC	CASSQAGDYEQYF
TRBV5-4	TRBJ1-1	NA	NA	TGTGCCAGCAGCTTAGCAGGGGCATCGAACACTGAAGCTTTCTTT	CASSLAGASNTEAFF
TRBV7-9	TRBJ2-7	NA	TRBD2	TGTGCCAGCAGCTTCGGTAGCGGGAGCCACGAGCAGTACTTC	CASSFGSGSHEQYF
TRBV7-9	TRBJ2-7	few	NA	TGTGCCAGCAGCTTAGGGGGGGCTACCTACGAGCAGTACTTC	CASSLGGATYEQYF
TRBV9	TRBJ2-7	NA	NA	TGTGCCAGCAGCGTAGGACCCAGTGGGTCCTACGAGCAGTACTTC	CASSVGPSGSYEQYF
TRBV2	TRBJ1-5	NA	NA	TGTGCCAGCCACGGGGATAGCAATCAGCCCCAGCATTTT	CASHGDSNQPQHF
TRBV15	TRBJ2-7	NA	NA	TGTGCCACCAGTGGCACCCACGAGCAGTACTTC	CATSGTHEQYF
TRBV6-5	TRBJ2-1	once	TRBD1	TGTGCCAGCAGTTACTCCCCCCAGGGGGTCAATGAGCAGTTCTTC	CASSYSPQGVNEQFF
TRBV9	TRBJ2-2	few	TRBD1	TGTGCCAGCAGCATCCGATCGGGGACAGGGGGCTTCGGGGAGCTGTTTTTT	CASSIRSGTGGFGELFF
TRBV27	TRBJ1-3	NA	NA	TGTGCCAGCAGTTCCCTCCCCGGGGTCGGAAACACCATATATTTT	CASSSLPGVGNTIYF
TRBV29-1	TRBJ1-1	few	NA	TGCAGCGTTGGTGGGCCGGGACAAGGGGCCACTGAAGCTTTCTTT	CSVGGPGQGATEAFF
TRBV19	TRBJ1-1	few	NA	TGTGCCAGCGGGGGCCTCCCCCTGAACACTGAAGCTTTCTTT	CASGGLPLNTEAFF
TRBV5-1	TRBJ2-7	few	NA	TGCGCCAGCAGCCTAGCTAGGGATCTCGGGTCCTACGAGCAGTACTTC	CASSLARDLGSYEQYF
TRBV2	TRBJ2-3	NA	NA	TGTGCCAGCAGGGAACTTTCCACAGATACGCAGTATTTT	CASRELSTDTQYF
TRBV5-4	TRBJ2-1	NA	NA	TGTGCCAGCAGCTCATGGACTTCCCTCCCTTCCAATGAGCAGTTCTTC	CASSSWTSLPSNEQFF
TRBV6-6	TRBJ1-5	NA	NA	TGTGCCAGTAAAACAGGGCCTAATCAGCCCCAGCATTTT	CASKTGPNQPQHF
TRBV29-1	TRBJ2-1	NA	NA	TGCAGCGTTGAAGGAGGGAGAGAGGGTTACAATGAGCAGTTCTTC	CSVEGGREGYNEQFF
TRBV27	TRBJ2-3	NA	NA	TGTGCCAGCCCCGGGGATACGCAGTATTTT	CASPGDTQYF